The next 5 T cell receptor beta chains were all read from a single sample in a study of shared clonotypes between healthy human individuals. The protocol was immunoSEQ multiplex PCR, while the TCRdb copy is restricted to in-frame clones and leaves out a portion. The sample shows more than 2 million clones, approximately 94% of them seen only once. Material for sequencing was naive CD4+ T cells sorted from blood. Subset here: CD45RA+ positively selected. Every receptor here comes from a man aged 18 to 29 in good health.

This clone was counted a few times. The CDR3 protein is CASSRGSGNEKLFF. In DNA form, the CDR3 reads TGCGCCAGCAGCAGGGGATCGGGAAATGAAAAACTGTTTTTT. The chain carries TRBV10-2 and TRBJ1-4, with a tentative D call TRBD1 (6 bases). V lost 6 bases to trimming and J lost 5 bases, with 13 bases between them. The CDR3 consists of 14 residues. The germline V gene has CDR1 WSHSY and CDR2 SAAADI.

The genes are TRBV7-9 and TRBJ2-7; 10 nucleotides line up with TRBD1. Germline lookup yields CDR1 SEHNR and CDR2 FQNEAQ (reference sequence). The CDR3 has 15 residues. The J segment lost 7 bases and the V segment lost 5 bases, leaving 11 bases of the junction unmatched. The CDR3 spells CASSRWGQGNGEQYF. CDR3 nucleotide sequence: TGTGCCAGCAGCCGTTGGGGACAGGGGAATGGGGAGCAGTACTTC.

This clone was counted a single time. The V gene is TRBV5-1, the J gene TRBJ2-3; TRBD1 aligns across 10 bases. This CDR3 region has 16 residues. CDR1 and CDR2 from the germline V gene are SGHRS and YFSETQ. Unmatched junction bases numbered 4, after V lost 0 bases and J lost 3 bases. The CDR3 nucleotides are TGCGCCAGCAGCTTGGTCGGGGACAGGGGAACAGATACGCAGTATTTT. It codes for CASSLVGDRGTDTQYF.

The chain carries TRBV6-4 and TRBJ2-6; D remains ambiguous. Trimming took 11 bases from V and 2 from J, leaving 7 bases between them. This CDR3 comprises 12 residues. Germline-derived CDR1 and CDR2 are MRHNA and SNTAGT. CDR3 loop: CAERPGANVLTF. Written as DNA, the CDR3 is TGTGCCGAGCGCCCTGGGGCCAACGTCCTGACTTTC.

The chain joins TRBV5-4 to TRBJ1-6, with D maybe TRBD1 (6 bases). Germline values: CDR1 SGHNT, CDR2 YYREEE (reference sequence). Trimming left V 4 bases short and J 14 bases short, with 19 bases between. The CDR3 runs 14 residues. This CDR3 reads CASSPRGDGRALHF. CDR3 bases: TGTGCCAGCAGCCCCAGGGGAGACGGAAGGGCCCTCCACTTT.